This T cell receptor beta chain was sequenced during a study of blood T cells in healthy people across ages. Study-wide results and limits: Higher diversity and more naive CD4+ cells were features of long-lived donors, compared to aged donors.

Note on this clonotype: Its antigen is unidentified.

A J-beta primer mix and a sample-barcoded 5' primer were used in a second PCR of about 6 to 12 cycles. Each CDR3 protein is one row after TCRdb ran MiXCR on the 5' RACE reads. The sample records 700,000 to 850,000 distinct CDR3 sequences, around 34% being singletons. The CDR3 is made up of 14 amino acids. Germline-derived CDR1 and CDR2 are DFQATT and SNEGSKA (reference sequence). Losses at the gene ends were 4 bases for V and 9 bases for J; bases not matched to a gene: 13. The chain links TRBV20-1 to TRBJ2-5; 8 positions match TRBD1. Sequencing was performed on blood. This receptor was obtained from a young man in good health. The DNA of the CDR3 is TGCAGTGCTAAAAGGACAGGGTTCGGGGAGGCCCAGTACTTC. Residues: CSAKRTGFGEAQYF.